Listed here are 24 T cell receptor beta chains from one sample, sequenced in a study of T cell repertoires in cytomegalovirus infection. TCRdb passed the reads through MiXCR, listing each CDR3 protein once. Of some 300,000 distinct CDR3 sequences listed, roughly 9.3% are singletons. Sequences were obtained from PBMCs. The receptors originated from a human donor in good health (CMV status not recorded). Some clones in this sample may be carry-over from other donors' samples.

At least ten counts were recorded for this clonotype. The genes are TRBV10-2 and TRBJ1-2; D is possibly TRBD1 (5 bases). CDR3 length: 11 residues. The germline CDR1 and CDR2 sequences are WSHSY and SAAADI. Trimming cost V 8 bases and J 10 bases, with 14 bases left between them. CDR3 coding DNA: TGCGCCAGCCGGGACGGAGGCCTCTACACCTTC. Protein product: CASRDGGLYTF.

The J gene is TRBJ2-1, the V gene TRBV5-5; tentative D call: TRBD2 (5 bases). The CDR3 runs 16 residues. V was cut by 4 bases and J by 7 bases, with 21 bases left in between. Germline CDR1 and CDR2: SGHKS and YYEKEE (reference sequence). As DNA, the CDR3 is TGTGCCAGCAGCCCCCCGTCCAGGTACCCGGGGAATGAGCAGTTCTTC. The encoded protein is CASSPPSRYPGNEQFF.

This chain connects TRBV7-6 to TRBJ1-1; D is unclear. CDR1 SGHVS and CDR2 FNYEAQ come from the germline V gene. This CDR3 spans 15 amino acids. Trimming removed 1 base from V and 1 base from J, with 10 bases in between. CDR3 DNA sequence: TGTGCCAGCAGCTTAGTGGCTGCCGGGAACACTGAAGCTTTCTTT. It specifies CASSLVAAGNTEAFF.

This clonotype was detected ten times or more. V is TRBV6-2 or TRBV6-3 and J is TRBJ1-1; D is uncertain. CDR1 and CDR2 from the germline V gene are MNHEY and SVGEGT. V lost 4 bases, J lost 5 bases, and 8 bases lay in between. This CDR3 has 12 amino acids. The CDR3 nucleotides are TGTGCCAGCAGTTCGGGTCCTACTGAAGCTTTCTTT. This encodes CASSSGPTEAFF.

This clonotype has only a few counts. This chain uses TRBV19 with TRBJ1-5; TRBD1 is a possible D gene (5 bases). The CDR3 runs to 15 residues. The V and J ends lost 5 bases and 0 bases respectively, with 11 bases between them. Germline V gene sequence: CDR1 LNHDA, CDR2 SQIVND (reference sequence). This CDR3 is CASSGTAVSNQPQHF. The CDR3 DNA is TGTGCCAGTAGTGGGACCGCCGTTAGCAATCAGCCCCAGCATTTT.

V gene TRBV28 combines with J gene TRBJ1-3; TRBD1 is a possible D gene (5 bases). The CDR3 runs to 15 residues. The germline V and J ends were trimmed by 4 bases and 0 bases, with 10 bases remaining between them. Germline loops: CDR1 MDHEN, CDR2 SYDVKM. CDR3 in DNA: TGTGCCAGCAGTTCAACAGGAATCTCTGGAAACACCATATATTTT. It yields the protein CASSSTGISGNTIYF.

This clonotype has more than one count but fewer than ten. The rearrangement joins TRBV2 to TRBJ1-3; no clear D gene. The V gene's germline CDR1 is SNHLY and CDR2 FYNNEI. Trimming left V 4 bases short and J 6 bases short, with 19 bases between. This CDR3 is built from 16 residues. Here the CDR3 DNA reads TGTGCCAGCAGTGTCCTCCCAGCGGGTTCAGAAAACACCATATATTTT. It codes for CASSVLPAGSENTIYF.

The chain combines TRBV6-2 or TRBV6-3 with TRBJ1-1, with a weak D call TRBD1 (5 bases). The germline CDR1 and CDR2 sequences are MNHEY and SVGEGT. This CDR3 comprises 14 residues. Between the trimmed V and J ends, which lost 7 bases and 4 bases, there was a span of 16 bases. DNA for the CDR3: TGTGCCAGCACCCCGCGGGACGGCGTCACTGAAGCTTTCTTT. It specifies CASTPRDGVTEAFF.

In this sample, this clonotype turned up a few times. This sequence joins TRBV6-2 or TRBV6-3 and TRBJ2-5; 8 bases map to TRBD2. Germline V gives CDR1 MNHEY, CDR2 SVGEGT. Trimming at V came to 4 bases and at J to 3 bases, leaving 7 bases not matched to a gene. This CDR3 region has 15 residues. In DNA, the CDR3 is TGTGCCAGCAGTTTGCCTCGAGCGGGGGAAGAGACCCAGTACTTC. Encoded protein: CASSLPRAGEETQYF.

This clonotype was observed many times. In DNA form, the CDR3 reads TGTGCCAGCAGCTTACTGGGGGCGTCTGAAGCTTTCTTT. It specifies CASSLLGASEAFF. V and J are TRBV11-3 and TRBJ1-1, with a tentative D call TRBD1 (6 bases). Germline V lookup: CDR1 SGHNT, CDR2 YENEEA. CDR3 length equals 13 residues. Trimming removed 2 bases at V and 6 bases at J, with 10 bases between.

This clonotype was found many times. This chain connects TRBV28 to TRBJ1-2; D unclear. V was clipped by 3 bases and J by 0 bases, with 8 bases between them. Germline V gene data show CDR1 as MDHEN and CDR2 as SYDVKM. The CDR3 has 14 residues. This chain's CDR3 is CASSFVLANYGYTF. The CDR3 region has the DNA TGTGCCAGCAGTTTCGTTCTAGCTAACTATGGCTACACCTTC.

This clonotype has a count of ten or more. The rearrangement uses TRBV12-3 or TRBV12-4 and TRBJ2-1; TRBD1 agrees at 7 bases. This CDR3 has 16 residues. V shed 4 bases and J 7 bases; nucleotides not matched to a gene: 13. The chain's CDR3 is CASSSGPTGNENEQFF. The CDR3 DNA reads TGTGCCAGCAGTTCCGGACCGACAGGGAATGAGAATGAGCAGTTCTTC.

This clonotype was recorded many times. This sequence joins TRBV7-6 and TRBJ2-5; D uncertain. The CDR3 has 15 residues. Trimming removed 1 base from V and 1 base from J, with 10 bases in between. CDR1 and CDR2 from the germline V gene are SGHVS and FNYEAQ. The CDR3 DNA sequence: TGTGCCAGCAGCTTAGTAGCCAGTGCCCAAGAGACCCAGTACTTC. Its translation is CASSLVASAQETQYF. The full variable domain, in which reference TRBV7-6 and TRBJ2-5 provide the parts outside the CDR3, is GAGVSQSPRYKVTKRGQDVALRCDPISGHVSLYWYRQALGQGPEFLTYFNYEAQQDKSGLPNDRFSAERPEGSISTLTIQRTEQRDSAMYRCASSLVASAQETQYFGPGTRLLVL.

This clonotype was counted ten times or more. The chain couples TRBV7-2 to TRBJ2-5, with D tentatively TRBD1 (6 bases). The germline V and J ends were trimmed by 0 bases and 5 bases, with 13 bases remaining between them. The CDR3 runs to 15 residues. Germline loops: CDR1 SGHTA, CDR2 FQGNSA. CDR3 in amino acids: CASSLAQGLLETQYF. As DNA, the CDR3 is TGTGCCAGCAGCTTAGCGCAGGGGTTATTGGAGACCCAGTACTTC.

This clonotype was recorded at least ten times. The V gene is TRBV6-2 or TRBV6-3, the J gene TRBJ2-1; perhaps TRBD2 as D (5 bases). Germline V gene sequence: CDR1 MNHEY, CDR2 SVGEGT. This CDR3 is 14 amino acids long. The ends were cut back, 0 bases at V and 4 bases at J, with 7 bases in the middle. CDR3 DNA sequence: TGTGCCAGCAGTTACTCGGGAGCATACAATGAGCAGTTCTTC. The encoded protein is CASSYSGAYNEQFF.

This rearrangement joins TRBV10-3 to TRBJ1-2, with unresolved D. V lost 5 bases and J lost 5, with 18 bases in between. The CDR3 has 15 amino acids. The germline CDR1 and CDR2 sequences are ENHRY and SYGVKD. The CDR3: CAISMDVLNAYGYTF. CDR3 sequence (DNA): TGTGCCATCAGTATGGACGTGCTGAACGCTTATGGCTACACCTTC.

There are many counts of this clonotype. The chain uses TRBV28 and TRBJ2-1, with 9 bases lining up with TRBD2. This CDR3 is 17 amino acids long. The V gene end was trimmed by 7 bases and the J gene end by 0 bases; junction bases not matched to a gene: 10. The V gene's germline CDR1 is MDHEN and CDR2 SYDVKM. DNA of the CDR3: TGTGCCAGCACCCAACCTAGCGGGGCTAGCTCCTACAATGAGCAGTTCTTC. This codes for CASTQPSGASSYNEQFF.

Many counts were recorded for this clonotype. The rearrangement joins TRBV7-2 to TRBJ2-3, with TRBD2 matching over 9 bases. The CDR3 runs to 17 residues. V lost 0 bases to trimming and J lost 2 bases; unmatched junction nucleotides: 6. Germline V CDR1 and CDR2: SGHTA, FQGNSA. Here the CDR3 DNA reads TGTGCCAGCAGCTTAGCTAGGCTAGCGGGACCCACAGATACGCAGTATTTT. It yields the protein CASSLARLAGPTDTQYF.

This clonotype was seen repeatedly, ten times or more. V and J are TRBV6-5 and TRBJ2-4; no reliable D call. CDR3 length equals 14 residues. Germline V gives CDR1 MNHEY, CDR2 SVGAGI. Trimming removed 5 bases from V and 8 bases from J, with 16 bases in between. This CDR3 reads CASSPMESRDIQYF. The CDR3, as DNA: TGTGCCAGCAGTCCCATGGAGTCCCGGGACATTCAGTACTTC.

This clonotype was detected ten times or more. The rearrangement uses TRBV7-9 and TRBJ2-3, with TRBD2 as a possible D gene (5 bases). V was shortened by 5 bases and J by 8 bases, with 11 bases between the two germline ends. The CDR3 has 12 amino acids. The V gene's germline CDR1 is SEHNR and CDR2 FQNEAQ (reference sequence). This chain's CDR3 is CASSPGEGTQYF. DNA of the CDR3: TGTGCCAGCAGCCCCGGGGAAGGTACGCAGTATTTT. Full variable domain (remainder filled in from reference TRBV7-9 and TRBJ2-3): DTGVSQNPRHKITKRGQNVTFRCDPISEHNRLYWYRQTLGQGPEFLTYFQNEAQLEKSRLLSDRFSAERPKGSFSTLEIQRTEQGDSAMYLCASSPGEGTQYFGPGTRLTVL.

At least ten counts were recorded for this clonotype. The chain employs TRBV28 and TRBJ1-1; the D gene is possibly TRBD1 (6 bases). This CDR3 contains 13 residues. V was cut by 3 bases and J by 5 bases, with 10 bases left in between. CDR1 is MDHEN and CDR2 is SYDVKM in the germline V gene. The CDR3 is CASSFPDRTEAFF. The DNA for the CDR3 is TGTGCCAGCAGTTTTCCAGACAGGACTGAAGCTTTCTTT.

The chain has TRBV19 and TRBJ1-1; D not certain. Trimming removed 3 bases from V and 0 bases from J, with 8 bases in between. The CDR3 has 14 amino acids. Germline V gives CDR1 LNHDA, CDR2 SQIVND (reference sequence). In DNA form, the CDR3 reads TGTGCCAGTAGTATCCTACAGATGAACACTGAAGCTTTCTTT. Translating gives CASSILQMNTEAFF.

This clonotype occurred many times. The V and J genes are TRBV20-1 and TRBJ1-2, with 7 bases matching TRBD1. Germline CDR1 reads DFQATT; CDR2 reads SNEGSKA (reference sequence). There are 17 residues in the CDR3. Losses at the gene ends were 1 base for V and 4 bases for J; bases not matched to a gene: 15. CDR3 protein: CSARGGTGAALPYGYTF. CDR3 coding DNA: TGCAGTGCTAGAGGGGGTACAGGGGCCGCTCTACCCTATGGCTACACCTTC.

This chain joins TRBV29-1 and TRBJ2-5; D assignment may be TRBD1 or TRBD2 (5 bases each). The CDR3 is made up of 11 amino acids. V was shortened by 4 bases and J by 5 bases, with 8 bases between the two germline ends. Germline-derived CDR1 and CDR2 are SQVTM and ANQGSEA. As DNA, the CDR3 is TGCAGCGTTGGGGGGTTGGAGACCCAGTACTTC. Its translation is CSVGGLETQYF.